This TCR beta chain is drawn from a study of blood T cell repertoires in COVID-19. Study-level background: Some COVID-19 samples were acute and others convalescent; all came from the United States, Italy and Spain. In each case, the material was cDNA or gDNA derived from T cells, B-cell-depleted T cells, or PBMCs.

The CDR3 is made up of 14 amino acids. The V end was cut by 5 bases, the J end by 2 bases, with 12 bases between. Germline loops: CDR1 SNHLY, CDR2 FYNNEI. Under the authors' procedure: Counts of nucleated cells, estimated from reference gene primer amplification, were obtained. Repertoires were generated with immunoSEQ multiplex PCR, while TCRdb's copy carries only in-frame clones and drops some. The V and J calls and the clone size are those of that table, but D and trimming were determined from the DNA. The sample has 56,000 or so clones; approximately 80% are singletons. Sequencing was performed on peripheral blood. The sequence came from a woman aged 70 to 79 with acute or convalescent COVID-19. The chain carries TRBV2 and TRBJ2-5, with a possible D match to TRBD1 (5 bases). The CDR3 DNA is TGTGCCAGCAGTTCGACAGTTTTTCAAGAGACCCAGTACTTC. Translating gives CASSSTVFQETQYF.